The clone carrying this T cell receptor (beta chain) came up once. The target antigen is unknown. This entry belongs to a study of shared clonotypes between healthy human individuals. Memory CD4+ cells were the fraction left after CD45RA+ naive selection. General study points: As a rule, naive subsets had a larger estimated richness than memory subsets.

Running of the assay took place at deep level. Generated by immunoSEQ multiplex PCR, the TCRdb table keeps only in-frame clones and is missing some. The sample has over a million clones; approximately 96% are singletons. The CDR3 spans 16 residues. From germline, CDR1 is KGHSH and CDR2 LQKENI. Trimming cost V 3 bases and J 3 bases; bases outside gene matches: 7. The rearrangement uses TRBV18 and TRBJ2-5, with TRBD1 matching 10 bases. Sequencing was carried out using naive CD4+ T cells sorted from blood. As for subset: CD45RA+ positively selected. The TCR was taken from a man aged 30 to 39 in good health. The CDR3 bases are TGTGCCAGCTCACCCCGGACAGGGGGGAGGGAAGAGACCCAGTACTTC. Protein product: CASSPRTGGREETQYF.